The next 5 T cell receptor beta chains were all read from a single sample in a study of shared T cell receptors in the human thymus. Here immunoSEQ multiplex PCR was the method, and the copy in TCRdb shows in-frame clones only, minus some. The sample includes hundreds of thousands of clones, 75% to 85% of them seen just once. These data also featured in a second study, about human thymus T cells.

Sample: thymocytes. These receptors all stem from a boy in the first two years of life with a congenital heart defect.

The chain combines TRBV4-2 with TRBJ2-2, with 7 bases matching TRBD2. Germline loops: CDR1 LGHNA, CDR2 YNFKEQ. V shed 0 bases and J 1 base; nucleotides not matched to a gene: 8. This CDR3 is built from 18 residues. CDR3: CASSQEAASGGNTGELFF. In DNA, the CDR3 is TGTGCCAGCAGCCAAGAAGCGGCTAGCGGAGGGAACACCGGGGAGCTGTTTTTT.

The rearrangement joins TRBV5-1 to TRBJ2-7, with 8 positions matching TRBD2. CDR1 and CDR2 from the germline V gene are SGHRS and YFSETQ. V gave up 4 bases and J gave up 5 bases; unmatched junction bases: 5. The CDR3 runs to 13 residues. The CDR3 region is CASSGGTRDEQYF. The DNA for the CDR3 is TGCGCCAGCAGCGGCGGGACTAGGGACGAGCAGTACTTC.

This chain joins TRBV11-3 and TRBJ2-5, with 13 bases fitting TRBD2. V lost 4 bases to trimming and J lost 3 bases; unmatched junction nucleotides: 8. This CDR3 is 17 amino acids long. Germline CDR1 reads SGHNT; CDR2 reads YENEEA. CDR3 loop: CASSSGLAGADKETQYF. Written as DNA, the CDR3 is TGTGCCAGCAGCTCTGGACTAGCGGGAGCGGATAAAGAGACCCAGTACTTC.

The chain carries TRBV9 and TRBJ2-3, with 7 positions matching TRBD2. The length of the CDR3 is 18 residues. Germline V lookup: CDR1 SGDLS, CDR2 YYNGEE. The junction had 12 bases not matched to a gene; V was cut back by 0 bases and J by 2 bases. The CDR3 DNA reads TGTGCCAGCAGCGTAGTACCTGGGGCTAGCGGACACACAGATACGCAGTATTTT. It specifies CASSVVPGASGHTDTQYF.

This chain uses TRBV5-6 with TRBJ1-3; tentative D call: TRBD1 (5 bases). Germline V gene lookup returns CDR1 SGHDT and CDR2 YYEEEE. V lost 0 bases to trimming and J lost 0 bases, with 13 bases between them. The CDR3 is 17 amino acids. In DNA, the CDR3 is TGTGCCAGCAGCTTGGCAGGGAAGGGTTCCTCTGGAAACACCATATATTTT. The encoded protein is CASSLAGKGSSGNTIYF.